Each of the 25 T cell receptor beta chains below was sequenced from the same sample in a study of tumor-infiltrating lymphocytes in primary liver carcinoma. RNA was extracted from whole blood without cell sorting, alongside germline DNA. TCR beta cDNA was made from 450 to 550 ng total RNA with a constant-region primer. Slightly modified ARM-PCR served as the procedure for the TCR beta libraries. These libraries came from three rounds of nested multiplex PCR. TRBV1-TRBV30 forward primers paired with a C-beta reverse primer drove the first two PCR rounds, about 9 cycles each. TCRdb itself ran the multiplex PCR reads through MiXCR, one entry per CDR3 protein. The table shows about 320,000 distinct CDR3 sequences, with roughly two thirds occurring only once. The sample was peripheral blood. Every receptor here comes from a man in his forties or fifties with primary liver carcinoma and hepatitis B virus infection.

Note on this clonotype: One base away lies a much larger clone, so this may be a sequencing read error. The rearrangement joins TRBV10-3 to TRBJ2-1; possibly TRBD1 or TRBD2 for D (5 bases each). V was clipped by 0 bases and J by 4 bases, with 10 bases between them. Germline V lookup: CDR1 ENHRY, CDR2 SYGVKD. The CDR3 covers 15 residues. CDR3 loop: CAISESGDSYNEQFF. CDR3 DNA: TGTGCCATCAGTGAGTCGGGAGACAGTTACAATGAGCAGTTCTTC.

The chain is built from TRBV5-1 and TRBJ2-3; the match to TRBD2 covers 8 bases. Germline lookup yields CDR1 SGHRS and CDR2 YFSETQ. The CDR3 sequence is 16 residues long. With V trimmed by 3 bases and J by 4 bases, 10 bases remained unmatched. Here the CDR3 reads CASSSDVAGSSDTQYF. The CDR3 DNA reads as TGCGCCAGCAGCTCGGATGTAGCGGGAAGTTCAGATACGCAGTATTTT.

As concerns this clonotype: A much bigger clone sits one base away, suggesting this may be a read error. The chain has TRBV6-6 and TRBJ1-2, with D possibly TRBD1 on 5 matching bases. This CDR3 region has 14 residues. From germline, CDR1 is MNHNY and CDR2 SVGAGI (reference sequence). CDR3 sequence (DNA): TGTGCCGGCAGGACTCCCGGGACCTCCGGTGGCTACACCTTC. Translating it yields CAGRTPGTSGGYTF.

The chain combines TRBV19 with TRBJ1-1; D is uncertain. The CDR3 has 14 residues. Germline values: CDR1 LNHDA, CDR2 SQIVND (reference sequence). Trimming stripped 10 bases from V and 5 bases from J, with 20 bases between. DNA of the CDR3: TGTGCCACGACTATTGAGGGATTGGGAACTGAAGCTTTCTTT. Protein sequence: CATTIEGLGTEAFF.

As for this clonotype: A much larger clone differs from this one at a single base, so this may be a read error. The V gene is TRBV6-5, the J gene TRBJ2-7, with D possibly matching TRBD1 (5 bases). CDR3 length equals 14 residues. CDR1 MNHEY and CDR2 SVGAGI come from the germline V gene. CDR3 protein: CASSDAGSAGEQCF. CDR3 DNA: TGTGCCAGCAGTGATGCAGGGTCGGCCGGCGAGCAGTGCTTC.

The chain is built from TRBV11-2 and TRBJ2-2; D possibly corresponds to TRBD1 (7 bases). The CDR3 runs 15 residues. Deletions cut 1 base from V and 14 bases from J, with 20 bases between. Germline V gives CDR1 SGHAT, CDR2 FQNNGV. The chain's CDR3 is CASSLVSGGTGGLFF. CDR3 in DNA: TGTGCCAGCAGCTTAGTGTCAGGGGGGACTGGGGGTCTGTTTTTT.

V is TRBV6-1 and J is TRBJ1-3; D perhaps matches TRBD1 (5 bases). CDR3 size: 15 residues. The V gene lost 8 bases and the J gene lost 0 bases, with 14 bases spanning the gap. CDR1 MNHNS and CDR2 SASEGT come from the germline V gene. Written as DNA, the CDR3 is TGTGCCAGCGGACCAGGGACGGTCTCTGGAAACACCATATATTTT. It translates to CASGPGTVSGNTIYF.

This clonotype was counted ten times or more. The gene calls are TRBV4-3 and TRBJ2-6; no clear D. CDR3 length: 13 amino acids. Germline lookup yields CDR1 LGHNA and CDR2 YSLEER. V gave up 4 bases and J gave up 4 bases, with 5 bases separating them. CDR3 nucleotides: TGCGCCAGCAGCCGGCGAGGGGCCAACGTCCTGACTTTC. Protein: CASSRRGANVLTF.

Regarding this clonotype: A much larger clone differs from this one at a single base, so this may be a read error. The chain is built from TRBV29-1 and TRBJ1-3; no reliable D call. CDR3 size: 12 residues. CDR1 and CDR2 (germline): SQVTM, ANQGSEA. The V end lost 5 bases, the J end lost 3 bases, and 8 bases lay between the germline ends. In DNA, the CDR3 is TGCAGCGTTTACGGCTATGGAAACACCATATATTTT. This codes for CSVYGYGNTIYF.

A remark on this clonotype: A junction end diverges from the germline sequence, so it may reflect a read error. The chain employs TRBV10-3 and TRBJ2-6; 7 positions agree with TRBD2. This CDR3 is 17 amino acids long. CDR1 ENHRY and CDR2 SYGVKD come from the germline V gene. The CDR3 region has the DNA TGTGTCATCAGTGACGTGGGAGGGAGCTCTGGGGCCAACGCCCTGACTTTC. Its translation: CVISDVGGSSGANALTF.

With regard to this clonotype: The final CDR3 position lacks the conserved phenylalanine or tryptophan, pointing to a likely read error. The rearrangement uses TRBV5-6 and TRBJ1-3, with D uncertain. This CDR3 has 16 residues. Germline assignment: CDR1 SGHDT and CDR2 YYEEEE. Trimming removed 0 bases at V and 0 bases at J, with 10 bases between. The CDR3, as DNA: TGTGCCAGCAGCTTGGCGGCAGGCGCCTCTGGAAACACCATATATCTT. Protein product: CASSLAAGASGNTIYL.

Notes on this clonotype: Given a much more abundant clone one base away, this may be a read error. Written as DNA, the CDR3 is TGTGTCAGCAGCTACGGAGTATCAGAGACCCAGTACTTC. Protein sequence: CVSSYGVSETQYF. The V and J genes are TRBV5-6 and TRBJ2-5; D unresolved. The germline V gene has CDR1 SGHDT and CDR2 YYEEEE. The CDR3 totals 13 residues.

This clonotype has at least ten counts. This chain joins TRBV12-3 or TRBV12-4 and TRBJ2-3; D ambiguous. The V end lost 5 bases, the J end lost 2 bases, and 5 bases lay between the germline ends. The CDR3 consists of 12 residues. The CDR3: CASSLVTDTQYF. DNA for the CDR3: TGTGCCAGCAGTCTAGTCACAGATACGCAGTATTTT.

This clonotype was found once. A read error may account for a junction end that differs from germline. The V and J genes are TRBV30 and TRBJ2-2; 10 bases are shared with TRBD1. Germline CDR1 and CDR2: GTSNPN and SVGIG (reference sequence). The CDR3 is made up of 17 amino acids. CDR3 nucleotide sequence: TGTGCCTGGAGTGACCTCCGGGACAGGGGTATCACCGTGGAGCTGTTTTTT. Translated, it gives CAWSDLRDRGITVELFF.

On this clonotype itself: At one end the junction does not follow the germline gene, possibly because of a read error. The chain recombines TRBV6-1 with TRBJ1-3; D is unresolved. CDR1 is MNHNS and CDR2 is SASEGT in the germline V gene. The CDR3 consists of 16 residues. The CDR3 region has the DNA TGTACCAGCAGTGCTACCGTTAGTTTCTCTGGAAACACCATATATTTT. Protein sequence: CTSSATVSFSGNTIYF.

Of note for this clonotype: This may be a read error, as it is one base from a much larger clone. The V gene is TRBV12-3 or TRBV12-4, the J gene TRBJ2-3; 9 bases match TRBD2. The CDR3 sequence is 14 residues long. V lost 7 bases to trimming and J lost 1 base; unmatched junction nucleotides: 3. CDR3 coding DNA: TGTGCCAGCAACGGACTAGCGTGCACAGATACGCAGTATTTT. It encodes CASNGLACTDTQYF.

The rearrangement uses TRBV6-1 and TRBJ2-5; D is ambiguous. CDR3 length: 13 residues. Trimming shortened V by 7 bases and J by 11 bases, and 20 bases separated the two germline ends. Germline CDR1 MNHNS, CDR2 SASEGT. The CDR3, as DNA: TGTGCCAGCAATGTGGGGTATCGAGAGAGTCAGTACTTC. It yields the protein CASNVGYRESQYF.

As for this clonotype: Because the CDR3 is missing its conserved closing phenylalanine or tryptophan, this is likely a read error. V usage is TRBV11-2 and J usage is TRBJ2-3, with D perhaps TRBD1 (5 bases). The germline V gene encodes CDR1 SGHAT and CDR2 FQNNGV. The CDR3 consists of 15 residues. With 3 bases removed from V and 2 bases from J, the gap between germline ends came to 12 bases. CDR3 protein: CASSFVRAPTDTQYS. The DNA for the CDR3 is TGTGCCAGCAGCTTTGTCAGGGCGCCCACAGATACGCAGTATTCT.

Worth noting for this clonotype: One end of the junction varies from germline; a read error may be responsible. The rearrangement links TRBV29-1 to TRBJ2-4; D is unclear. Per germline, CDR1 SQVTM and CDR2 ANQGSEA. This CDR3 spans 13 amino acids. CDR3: CSVEELAKNIRYF. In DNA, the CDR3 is TGCAGCGTTGAAGAGCTGGCCAAAAACATTCGGTACTTC.

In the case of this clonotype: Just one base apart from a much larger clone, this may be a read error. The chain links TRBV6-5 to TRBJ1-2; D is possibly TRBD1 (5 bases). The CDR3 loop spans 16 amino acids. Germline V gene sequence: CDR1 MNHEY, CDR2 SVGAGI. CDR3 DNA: TGTGCCAGCAGTTATTTGATCGCAGGGAACATCGATGGCTACGCCTTC. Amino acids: CASSYLIAGNIDGYAF.

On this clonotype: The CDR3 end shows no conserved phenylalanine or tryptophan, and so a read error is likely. In DNA form, the CDR3 reads TGTGTCAGCAGTTCAGCCACGCAGGGTGAAAAACTGTTTGTT. This codes for CVSSSATQGEKLFV. V is TRBV6-6 and J is TRBJ1-4, with a weak D call TRBD1 (5 bases). The CDR3 covers 14 residues. Germline loops: CDR1 MNHNY, CDR2 SVGAGI (reference sequence).

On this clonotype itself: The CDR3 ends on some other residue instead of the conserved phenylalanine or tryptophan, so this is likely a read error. The CDR3 sequence is CSVVTANTEAFS. CDR3 coding DNA: TGCAGTGTGGTAACAGCTAACACTGAAGCTTTCTCT. This chain uses TRBV29-1 with TRBJ1-1; D call uncertain. Germline values: CDR1 SQVTM, CDR2 ANQGSEA. The CDR3 loop spans 12 amino acids.

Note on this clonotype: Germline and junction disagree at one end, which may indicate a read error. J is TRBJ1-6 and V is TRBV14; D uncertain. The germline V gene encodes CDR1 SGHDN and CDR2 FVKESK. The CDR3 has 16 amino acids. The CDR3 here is CASRGTGSSYNSPLQF. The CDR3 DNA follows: TGTGCCAGCAGAGGAACGGGAAGCTCCTATAATTCACCCCTCCAATTT.

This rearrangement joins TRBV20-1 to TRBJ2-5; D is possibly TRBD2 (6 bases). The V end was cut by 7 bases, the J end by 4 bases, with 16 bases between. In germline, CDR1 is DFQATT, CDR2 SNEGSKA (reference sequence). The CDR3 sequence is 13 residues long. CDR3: CSGRGAGRETQYF. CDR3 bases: TGCAGTGGGAGAGGGGCGGGACGAGAGACCCAGTACTTC.

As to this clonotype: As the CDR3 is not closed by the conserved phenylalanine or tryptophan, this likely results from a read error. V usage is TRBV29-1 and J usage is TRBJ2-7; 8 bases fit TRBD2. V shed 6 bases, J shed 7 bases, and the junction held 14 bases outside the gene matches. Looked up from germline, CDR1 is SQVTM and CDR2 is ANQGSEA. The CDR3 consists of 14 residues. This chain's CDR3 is CSVGTSGRSGEQYI. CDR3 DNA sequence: TGCAGCGTCGGGACTAGTGGGAGGTCTGGGGAGCAGTACATC.